This TCR beta chain originates from a study of cytomegalovirus exposure and HLA in healthy donors. Overall study results and limits: A missense variant in DCLRE1C was later tied to TCR beta V- and J-gene trimming.

In the case of this clone: Its antigen remains unidentified. A junction boundary mismatches the germline segment, possibly from a read error.

Primers: 60 Vbeta forward and 13 Jbeta reverse. Sequencing was performed with immunoSEQ multiplex PCR; in TCRdb, only in-frame clones are kept and a portion is missing. Among 150,000 to 200,000 clones listed, around 79% were seen once. Per germline, CDR1 MGHRA and CDR2 YSYEKL. The CDR3 totals 14 residues. The V and J genes are TRBV4-1 and TRBJ1-5; weak D call: TRBD1 (5 bases). Sequences were obtained from PBMCs. This sequence originates from a woman aged 30 to 39 in good health and CMV-seropositive. As DNA, the CDR3 is TGCGCCAGCGGCCAAAATCAACAGGATCAGCCCCAGCATTTT. This codes for CASGQNQQDQPQHF.